This entry features one T cell receptor (beta chain) sequence. No cognate antigen has been identified for it. Per-base quality was not reported, and no clone a single base away is much larger than it. At the junction V is shortened by 0 bases and J by 11 bases, with 19 bases in between. Taken from the germline V gene, the CDR1 and CDR2 loops are KGHSH and LQKENI. Including cysteine and phenylalanine, the CDR3 has 15 amino acids. Here the CDR3 DNA is all that survives: 45 bases in frame from base 1. The data derive from a study of post-analysis software for immune sequencing data (dated by TCRdb to about 2015). Background on the whole study: Relapsing-remitting, secondary progressive and progressive-relapsing multiple sclerosis were recorded as disease courses, and subtype annotation was lacking for some patients. The multiple sclerosis patient repertoires were compared with ten to eleven previously published healthy control repertoires from donors aged roughly 6 to 27 years. A subset of samples was prepared in parallel using single-end sample barcoding, then pooled and co-amplified after Illumina adapter ligation.

To prepare the library, PCR was applied. TCRdb names Illumina HiSeq 2500 as the instrument used. To reduce PCR and sequencing biases, unique molecular identifiers were incorporated into the TCR beta cDNA libraries. Roughly 500,000 cDNA molecules were obtained for every 1 to 10 million input T cells, so each molecule roughly corresponded to one T cell. The patient libraries were prepared and sequenced with the same protocol used for the earlier healthy control dataset. Samples belonging to the same batch were prepared together, multiplexed and sequenced on a shared HiSeq lane. The authors processed their data as follows. MIGEC was used to process the raw barcoded reads, and molecular identifier groups with only a single read were discarded before consensus assembly and CDR3 extraction. VDJtools was used for post-analysis of the clonotype tables, and diversity was normalized by down-sampling every dataset to the size of the smallest sample. To correct batch-related cross-sample contamination, repertoire overlap clustering matched CDR3 amino acid sequences but not nucleotide sequences. TCRdb ran its own pipeline on the public reads, namely fastp trimming at Q25 and MiXCR clone calling, and kept in-frame beta chains. Rows are unified per CDR3 protein, each entry keeping the most common DNA and genes. The V and J calls were not made by the authors but by TCRdb's processing. For this sample the table gives around 200,000 distinct CDR3 sequences, of which 25% to 30% were detected only once. Approximately 3% of the sample is held by the ten biggest clonotypes.

Overall results and qualifications from the work: The control group was slightly older than the multiple sclerosis patient group. Significantly higher frequencies in patients than in controls were found for roughly 5 TRBV segments, including TRBV5-6, TRBV5-1 and TRBV20-1. Direct clustering with F measure revealed strong co-clustering of samples prepared in the same batch, which led to a batch-effect correction. Significantly lower normalized Chao1 diversity was found in multiple sclerosis patients than in controls, suggesting substantial peripheral T-cell clonal expansion.

To demonstrate the VDJtools post-analysis software, the study profiled TCR beta repertoires from the peripheral blood of under 15 young patients with multiple sclerosis. The multiple sclerosis patients were children and adolescents between roughly 6 and 17 years of age. The specimen sequenced was blood. The chain joins TRBV18 to TRBJ2-5; the D gene is perhaps TRBD1, on 6 matching bases. The sequence was obtained from a girl aged 2-17 years with multiple sclerosis. The CDR3 amino acid sequence is: CASSPPGALGYKQYF. The sequenced DNA is TGTGCCAGCTCACCACCGGGGGCCTTAGGCTACAAGCAGTACTTC. Outside the CDR3, residues come from the reference TRBV18 and TRBJ2-5 proteins, so the full variable domain is: NAGVMQNPRHLVRRRGQEARLRCSPMKGHSHVYWYRQLPEEGLKFMVYLQKENIIDESGMPKERFSAEFPKEGPSILRIQQVVRGDSAAYFCASSPPGALGYKQYFGPGTRLLVL.